The 17 T cell receptor beta chains given below trace back to one sample, sequenced in a study of CD8 T cells in ankylosing spondylitis. One entry per CDR3 protein, called by TCRdb with MiXCR from the 5' RACE reads. The sample holds over 200,000 distinct CDR3 sequences, roughly a tenth seen once. Specimen: blood, either unsorted or a sorted T cell fraction (not recorded which). The receptors were sampled from a male donor with ankylosing spondylitis or in good health (not recorded which).

This clonotype was observed a few times. V usage is TRBV12-3 or TRBV12-4 and J usage is TRBJ1-4; the D is unclear. Trimming removed 2 bases from V and 4 bases from J, with 14 bases in between. The CDR3 loop spans 16 amino acids. The DNA of the CDR3 is TGTGCCAGCAGTTTACCTGGAGGGCAGGTTAATGAAAAACTGTTTTTT. As protein: CASSLPGGQVNEKLFF.

This clonotype was detected many times. This chain uses TRBV5-1 with TRBJ2-7; D is undetermined. The CDR3 sequence is 13 residues long. Between the trimmed V and J ends, which lost 2 bases and 0 bases, there was a span of 6 bases. In germline, CDR1 is SGHRS, CDR2 YFSETQ. CDR3 amino acids: CASSFTSSYEQYF. For the CDR3, the DNA is TGCGCCAGCAGCTTCACCAGCTCCTACGAGCAGTACTTC.

In this sample, this clonotype turned up many times. The chain carries TRBV5-1 and TRBJ1-6, with 10 bases that match TRBD1. The CDR3 totals 15 residues. V gave up 4 bases and J gave up 5 bases; unmatched junction bases: 3. Germline CDR1 and CDR2: SGHRS and YFSETQ. The CDR3 region is CASSHGTGDNSPLHF. CDR3 DNA: TGCGCCAGCAGCCACGGGACAGGGGATAATTCACCCCTCCACTTT.

At least ten counts were recorded for this clonotype. This rearrangement joins TRBV9 to TRBJ1-5; D ambiguous. There are 13 residues in the CDR3. Germline V CDR1 and CDR2: SGDLS, YYNGEE. Trimming stripped 0 bases from V and 3 bases from J, with 4 bases between. In DNA, the CDR3 is TGTGCCAGCAGCGTAGCGGACAATCAGCCCCAGCATTTT. It codes for CASSVADNQPQHF.

The V call is TRBV6-1, the J call TRBJ2-7; 9 bases are a match to TRBD1. V lost 4 bases and J lost 1; bases outside the gene matches: 8. The length of the CDR3 is 16 residues. Germline V gives CDR1 MNHNS, CDR2 SASEGT. The CDR3 region has the DNA TGTGCCAGCAGTGGAGGACAGGGGTGGAGATCCTACGAGCAGTACTTC. It translates to CASSGGQGWRSYEQYF.

This clonotype was counted many times. J is TRBJ1-1 and V is TRBV10-3; D possibly corresponds to TRBD1 (5 bases). Trimming stripped 2 bases from V and 11 bases from J, with 24 bases between. This CDR3 region has 16 residues. CDR1 and CDR2 (germline): ENHRY, SYGVKD. CDR3 region: CAISEPAGGGKAGAFF. The CDR3 coding sequence is TGTGCCATCAGTGAGCCGGCGGGGGGTGGGAAGGCGGGTGCTTTCTTT.

This chain joins TRBV20-1 and TRBJ1-6; D gene uncertain. Between the trimmed V and J ends, which lost 0 bases and 7 bases, there was a span of 22 bases. Germline V gene data show CDR1 as DFQATT and CDR2 as SNEGSKA (reference sequence). The CDR3 has 18 residues. The CDR3 region is CSARDSETTGFWNSPLHF. The CDR3 nucleotides are TGCAGTGCTAGAGATAGCGAGACTACGGGCTTTTGGAATTCACCCCTCCACTTT.

This clonotype was counted ten times or more. The chain joins TRBV29-1 to TRBJ2-6; D unresolved. V dropped 7 bases and J dropped 1 base, with 5 bases sitting between them. Germline V gene lookup returns CDR1 SQVTM and CDR2 ANQGSEA. The CDR3 loop spans 12 amino acids. CDR3: CSAFSGANVLTF. The CDR3 bases are TGCAGCGCTTTTTCTGGGGCCAACGTCCTGACTTTC.

Many counts were recorded for this clonotype. The rearrangement joins TRBV7-9 to TRBJ2-3; 9 bases align to TRBD1. The V gene end was trimmed by 1 base and the J gene end by 6 bases; junction bases not matched to a gene: 2. CDR3 length: 14 amino acids. The germline V gene has CDR1 SEHNR and CDR2 FQNEAQ (reference sequence). The CDR3 here is CASSLEGTGDTQYF. The DNA of the CDR3 is TGTGCCAGCAGCTTAGAGGGGACAGGGGATACGCAGTATTTT.

Many counts were recorded for this clonotype. V is TRBV4-2 and J is TRBJ2-1; D might be TRBD2 (6 bases). The germline V gene has CDR1 LGHNA and CDR2 YNFKEQ. V was clipped by 0 bases and J by 4 bases, with 13 bases between them. This CDR3 spans 16 amino acids. The DNA of the CDR3 is TGTGCCAGCAGCCAAGATGCCGCGGGGCAGTACAATGAGCAGTTCTTC. This gives the protein CASSQDAAGQYNEQFF.

This clonotype was seen repeatedly, ten times or more. The chain links TRBV5-1 to TRBJ1-5, with 7 bases matching TRBD1. From germline, CDR1 is SGHRS and CDR2 YFSETQ. With V trimmed by 4 bases and J by 5 bases, 6 bases remained unmatched. The CDR3 extends over 14 amino acids. Here the CDR3 reads CASSPGTVDQPQHF. Here the CDR3 DNA reads TGCGCCAGCAGCCCTGGGACAGTCGATCAGCCCCAGCATTTT.

The gene calls are TRBV20-1 and TRBJ2-1, with 7 bases that match TRBD2. The CDR3 has 16 amino acids. Germline V gene sequence: CDR1 DFQATT, CDR2 SNEGSKA (reference sequence). The J segment lost 2 bases and the V segment lost 6 bases, leaving 13 bases of the junction unmatched. The CDR3 is CSASSWGGVTYNEQFF. The CDR3 bases are TGCAGTGCCTCCAGTTGGGGAGGGGTGACCTACAATGAGCAGTTCTTC.

This clonotype was seen a few times. This chain links TRBV5-1 with TRBJ1-1, with 7 bases lining up with TRBD1. Germline trimming cut 1 base from V and 3 bases from J; bases unmatched to any gene: 6. This CDR3 contains 15 residues. Germline-derived CDR1 and CDR2 are SGHRS and YFSETQ. DNA of the CDR3: TGCGCCAGCAGCTTGAATACAGGGGTGGACACTGAAGCTTTCTTT. It yields the protein CASSLNTGVDTEAFF.

In the case of this clonotype: A much larger clone differs from this one at a single base, so this may be a read error. The CDR3 end shows no conserved phenylalanine or tryptophan, and so a read error is likely. This chain links TRBV20-1 with TRBJ1-1, with TRBD1 matching over 8 bases. This CDR3 is 13 amino acids long. Germline values: CDR1 DFQATT, CDR2 SNEGSKA (reference sequence). The V gene end was trimmed by 6 bases and the J gene end by 3 bases; junction bases not matched to a gene: 6. The CDR3 here is CSAQDRAYTEAFL. CDR3 coding DNA: TGCAGTGCCCAGGACAGGGCGTACACTGAAGCTTTCCTT.

This clonotype appeared many times. This chain uses TRBV18 with TRBJ1-5, with D maybe TRBD1 (5 bases). This CDR3 contains 16 residues. Germline-derived CDR1 and CDR2 are KGHSH and LQKENI. Trimming pared 2 bases from V and 5 bases from J, leaving 16 bases between. CDR3 sequence: CASSPLGPGPDQPQHF. The CDR3 DNA sequence: TGTGCCAGCTCACCATTAGGACCAGGGCCGGATCAGCCCCAGCATTTT.

This clonotype was seen a handful of times. The rearrangement uses TRBV24-1 and TRBJ2-2; 9 positions match TRBD1. The V gene end was trimmed by 1 base and the J gene end by 1 base; junction bases not matched to a gene: 6. Looked up from germline, CDR1 is KGHDR and CDR2 is SFDVKD. The CDR3 consists of 18 residues. In nucleotides, the CDR3 is TGTGCCACCAGTGATTTAGCTCCGGGACAGGGGAACACCGGGGAGCTGTTTTTT. This sequence encodes CATSDLAPGQGNTGELFF.

This clonotype has more than one count but fewer than ten. The chain recombines TRBV5-1 with TRBJ1-4, with no clear D. With 0 bases removed from V and 5 bases from J, the gap between germline ends came to 14 bases. CDR1 SGHRS and CDR2 YFSETQ come from the germline V gene. This CDR3 region has 16 residues. The CDR3 here is CASSLETPEVNEKLFF. Written as DNA, the CDR3 is TGCGCCAGCAGCTTGGAGACCCCCGAAGTGAATGAAAAACTGTTTTTT.